This T cell receptor beta chain was observed in a study of chemoradiotherapy in HPV16-positive cancers (dated by TCRdb to between 2022 and 2023). Regarding the study in general: Candidate HPV-specific T-cell clones and common TCR motifs were defined through functional T-cell assays on cells from a couple of HPV16-positive patients. The study asked whether T-cell immunity against the HPV oncoproteins E6 and E7 changes during chemoradiotherapy and whether it affects survival. Next, the candidate HPV-specific TCRs and motifs were followed in TCR repertoires from about 90 patients with HPV-related cancers.

As for this clone: This receptor's antigen is unknown. No much larger clone is present one base from it, and per-base qualities are unavailable.

The library was produced with the immunoSEQ multiplex PCR assay. The clones in this table, taken by TCRdb from immuneACCESS, are in-frame only. Not every clone is retained; where verified, under half of the shortfall comes from an unresolved V gene, and the cause of the rest is unknown. The sample table holds over 30,000 clones, of which roughly 77% were seen once. 3.5% to 4.5% of the sample rests with the top ten. Repertoires were sampled repeatedly over the course of chemoradiotherapy, so clonal expansion could be followed in the tumor microenvironment. From the cysteine through the phenylalanine, the CDR3 covers 17 amino acids. Kept here is only the CDR3 DNA, which spans 51 bases and is read in frame from base 1. The CDR1 and CDR2 encoded by the germline V gene are SGHRS and YFSETQ. V is cut back by 1 base and J by 1 base, with 9 bases in the junction unmatched. General study outcomes and caveats: Only a couple of HPV16-positive patients were used to derive the functional definition of HPV-specific T cells, and the survival association was reported for HPV16-positive patients. Expansion of candidate HPV-specific clones and E7-related TCR motifs was observed in the tumor microenvironment during treatment, whereas no such expansion was observed for non-HPV-specific T cells. Among HPV16-positive patients, expansion of HPV-responsive T cells during chemoradiotherapy was associated with better recurrence-free survival.

The sequenced sample was blood, obtained from a patient who underwent chemoradiotherapy. The rearrangement joined TRBV5-1 to TRBJ2-7; TRBD1 lines up with 9 middle nucleotides. This receptor was taken from a human donor with HPV-associated anogenital cancer. The DNA is as follows: TGCGCCAGCAGCTTGAACAGGGGGCGAGGAGTGTCCTACGAGCAGTACTTC. It translates as CASSLNRGRGVSYEQYF.